This TCR beta chain derives from a study of human T cells and chemical hapten exposure. Study-level background: Diphenylcyclopropenone, dosed weekly to the scalp, was given to patients throughout the roughly 25-week study. DPC (0.01%) was patch tested on the upper back and read at 6 days.

Sample time point: pre-sensitization, week 0. Treatment defined: therapeutic diphenylcyclopropenone sensitization with weekly scalp DPC. Sample donors consisted of patients with alopecia, aged 18 to 70 years, who were suitable for DPC. One entry per CDR3 protein, called by TCRdb with MiXCR from the RACE reads. The top ten hold around 1.4% of the sample, which has 30,000 to 40,000 distinct CDR3 sequences, 6.5% to 8% seen once. J gave up 6 bases and V 0 bases, and 6 bases lay outside the gene matches. In germline, CDR1 is SGDLS, CDR2 YYNGEE. This CDR3 region has 14 residues. This clonotype has ten or more counts.

This specimen consisted of whole blood, obtained in connection with sensitization to the hapten diphenylcyclopropenone (DPC). The chain couples TRBV9 to TRBJ2-7; 7 bases are a match to TRBD1. This TCR came from a woman aged 50 to 60 with alopecia areata. Some clones in this sample may be carry-over from other donors' samples. CDR3 bases: TGTGCCAGCAGCGTAGGGACAGGCTTTCGCGAGCAGTACTTC. It yields the protein CASSVGTGFREQYF. Combining the CDR3 with reference TRBV9 and TRBJ2-7 gives the whole variable domain DSGVTQTPKHLITATGQRVTLRCSPRSGDLSVYWYQQSLDQGLQFLIQYYNGEERAKGNILERFSAQQFPDLHSELNLSSLELGDSALYFCASSVGTGFREQYFGPGTRLTVT.